The rows below give T cell receptor beta chains drawn from one sample of a study of cytomegalovirus exposure and HLA in healthy donors. Measured with immunoSEQ multiplex PCR; TCRdb has only the in-frame clones, and not every one. This table has some 130,000 clones, about 63% appearing once. Sequencing input: PBMCs. These receptors were taken from a man aged 25 to 40 in good health and CMV-seropositive. Both conserved end residues are part of each CDR3. Fields, in order: clone size, J gene, V gene, D gene, CDR3 DNA, CDR3 protein. The D gene is left open where the match is weak. Size values are once, few and many counts, or a class for expanded clones, and some rows have none.

- | TRBJ1-2 | TRBV7-8 | - | TGTGCCAGCAGCTTAGTACTAGGTGGCTACACCTTC | CASSLVLGGYTF
- | TRBJ2-1 | TRBV11-2 | - | TGTGCCAGCAGCTCTGGGTGGGGGGTATCCTACAATGAGCAGTTCTTC | CASSSGWGVSYNEQFF
- | TRBJ2-7 | TRBV6-5 | TRBD1 | TGTGCCAGCAGTTACTCTGGGACAGGGACTTACGAGCAGTACTTC | CASSYSGTGTYEQYF
- | TRBJ2-7 | TRBV4-1 | TRBD1 | TGCGCCAGCAGTCTACGACAGGGGCAGTACGAGCAGTACTTC | CASSLRQGQYEQYF
- | TRBJ2-3 | TRBV7-2 | TRBD2 | TGTGCCAGCAGCCATATTAGCGGGAGGGCCTTTGGTAATACGCAGTATTTT | CASSHISGRAFGNTQYF
- | TRBJ2-3 | TRBV18 | - | TGTGCCAGCTCACCCTCAAGGAGGGATACGCAGTCTTTT | CASSPSRRDTQSF
- | TRBJ2-1 | TRBV6-5 | - | TGTGCCAGCAGTGTCCCTATGGCGGATGAGCAGTTCTTC | CASSVPMADEQFF
- | TRBJ2-1 | TRBV28 | - | TGTGCCAGCCATAGCAGCTGGTCCTACAATGAGCAGTTCTTC | CASHSSWSYNEQFF
few | TRBJ1-2 | TRBV5-1 | - | TGCGCCAGCAGCATTCGGGGGGAGTATGGCTACACCTTC | CASSIRGEYGYTF
- | TRBJ1-4 | TRBV7-2 | - | TGTGCCAGCAGCACGCAGGGATTCGAACTGTTTTTT | CASSTQGFELFF
- | TRBJ2-1 | TRBV4-1 | - | TGCGCCAGCAGCCAGGCCTACCGGGACTACGGACAGGAGCAGTTCTTC | CASSQAYRDYGQEQFF
- | TRBJ2-7 | TRBV9 | TRBD2 | TGTGCCAGCAGCCGTAGCGGGAGTAGCTCCTACGAGCAGTACTTC | CASSRSGSSSYEQYF
few | TRBJ2-5 | TRBV4-1 | - | TGCGCCAGCAGCCCATTGTCTCTGGGCTTACAAGAGACCCAGTACTTC | CASSPLSLGLQETQYF
- | TRBJ1-3 | TRBV9 | TRBD1 | TGTGCCAGCACACCCGGGACAGAAGGAAACACCATATATTTT | CASTPGTEGNTIYF
- | TRBJ1-3 | TRBV18 | TRBD1 | TGTGCCAGCTCACCCGGGACAGGGGGCTCTGGAAACACCATATATTTT | CASSPGTGGSGNTIYF
few | TRBJ2-3 | TRBV27 | - | TGTGCCAGCAGTTTTATCCCTACCACCACAGATACGCAGTATTTT | CASSFIPTTTDTQYF
- | TRBJ2-7 | TRBV30 | - | TGTGCCTGGAATTGGGGAGTTGGGAGAGAGCAGTACTTC | CAWNWGVGREQYF
- | TRBJ1-5 | TRBV27 | - | TGTGCCAGCAGGCCACAGGGATATAGCAATCAGCCCCAGCATTTT | CASRPQGYSNQPQHF
- | TRBJ1-1 | TRBV4-2 | - | TGTGCCAGCAGCCAAGTCGCGTACGCGGACACTGAAGCTTTCTTT | CASSQVAYADTEAFF